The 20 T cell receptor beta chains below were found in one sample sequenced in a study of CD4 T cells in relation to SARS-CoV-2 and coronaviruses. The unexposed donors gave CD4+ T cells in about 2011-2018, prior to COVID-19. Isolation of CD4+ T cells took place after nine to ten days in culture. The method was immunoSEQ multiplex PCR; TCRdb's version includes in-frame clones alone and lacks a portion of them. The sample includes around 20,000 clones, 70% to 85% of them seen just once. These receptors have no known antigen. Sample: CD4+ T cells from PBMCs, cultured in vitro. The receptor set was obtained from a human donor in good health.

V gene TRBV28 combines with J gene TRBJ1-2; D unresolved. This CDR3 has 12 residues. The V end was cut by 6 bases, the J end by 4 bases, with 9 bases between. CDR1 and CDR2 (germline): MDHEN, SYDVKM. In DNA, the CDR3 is TGTGCCAGCAGGGATAGTGGCTATGGCTACACCTTC. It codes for CASRDSGYGYTF.

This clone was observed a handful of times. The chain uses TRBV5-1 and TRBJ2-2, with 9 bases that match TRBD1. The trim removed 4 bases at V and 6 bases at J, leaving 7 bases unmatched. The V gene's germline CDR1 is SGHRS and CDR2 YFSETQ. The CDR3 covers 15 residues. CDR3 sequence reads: CASSGGQGRAGELFF. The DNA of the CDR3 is TGCGCCAGCAGCGGGGGACAGGGAAGGGCCGGGGAGCTGTTTTTT.

The CDR3 sequence: CSASGGFTYEQYF. The CDR3, as DNA: TGCAGTGCTAGTGGGGGGTTCACCTACGAGCAGTACTTC. The chain uses TRBV20-1 and TRBJ2-7, with D maybe TRBD2 (6 bases). Germline V CDR1 and CDR2: DFQATT, SNEGSKA (reference sequence). The CDR3 is made up of 13 amino acids. The V end was cut by 3 bases, the J end by 2 bases, with 11 bases between.

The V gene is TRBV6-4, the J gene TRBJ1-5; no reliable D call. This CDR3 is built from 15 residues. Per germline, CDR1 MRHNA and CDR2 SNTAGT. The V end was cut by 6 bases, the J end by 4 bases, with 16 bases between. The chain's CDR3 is CASSSTGRLNQPQHF. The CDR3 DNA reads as TGTGCCAGCAGCTCAACCGGGAGACTTAATCAGCCCCAGCATTTT.

The CDR3 DNA reads as TGTGCCAGCAGTTATTCAAGAGGAGATCAGCCCCAGCATTTT. Residues: CASSYSRGDQPQHF. The chain links TRBV6-5 to TRBJ1-5; D uncertain. CDR3 length: 14 residues. CDR1 and CDR2 (germline): MNHEY, SVGAGI. With 3 bases removed from V and 5 bases from J, the gap between germline ends came to 11 bases.

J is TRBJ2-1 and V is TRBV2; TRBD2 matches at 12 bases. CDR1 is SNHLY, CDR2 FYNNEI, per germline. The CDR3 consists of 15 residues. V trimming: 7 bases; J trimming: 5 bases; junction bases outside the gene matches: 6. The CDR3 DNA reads TGTGCCAGCACCCGACTAGCGGGAGTAAACAATGAGCAGTTCTTC. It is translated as CASTRLAGVNNEQFF. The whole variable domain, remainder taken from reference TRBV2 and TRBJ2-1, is EPEVTQTPSHQVTQMGQEVILRCVPISNHLYFYWYRQILGQKVEFLVSFYNNEISEKSEIFDDQFSVERPDGSNFTLKIRSTKLEDSAMYFCASTRLAGVNNEQFFGPGTRLTVL.

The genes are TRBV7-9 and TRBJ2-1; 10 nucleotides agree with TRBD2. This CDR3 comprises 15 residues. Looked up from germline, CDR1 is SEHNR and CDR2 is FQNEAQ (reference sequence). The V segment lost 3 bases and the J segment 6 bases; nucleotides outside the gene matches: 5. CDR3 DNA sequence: TGTGCCAGCAGCTTTCTAGCGGGAGTAGTCAATGAGCAGTTCTTC. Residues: CASSFLAGVVNEQFF. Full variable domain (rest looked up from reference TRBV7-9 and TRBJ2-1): DTGVSQNPRHKITKRGQNVTFRCDPISEHNRLYWYRQTLGQGPEFLTYFQNEAQLEKSRLLSDRFSAERPKGSFSTLEIQRTEQGDSAMYLCASSFLAGVVNEQFFGPGTRLTVL.

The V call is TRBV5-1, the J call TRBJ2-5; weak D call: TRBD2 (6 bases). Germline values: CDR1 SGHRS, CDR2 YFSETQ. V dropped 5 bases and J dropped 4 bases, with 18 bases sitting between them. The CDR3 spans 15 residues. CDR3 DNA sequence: TGCGCCAGCAGTGAGGCGGACGGGAGTGGAGAGACCCAGTACTTC. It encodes CASSEADGSGETQYF.

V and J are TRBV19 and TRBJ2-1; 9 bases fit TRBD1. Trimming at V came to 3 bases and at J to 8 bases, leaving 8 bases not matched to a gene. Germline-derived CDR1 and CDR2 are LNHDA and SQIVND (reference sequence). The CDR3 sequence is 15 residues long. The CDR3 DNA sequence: TGTGCCAGTAGTATCCCGGGACAGGGTTCGGATGAGCAGTTCTTC. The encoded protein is CASSIPGQGSDEQFF.

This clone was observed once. CDR3 DNA: TGTGCCAGTAGTTCGTGGACAGGGGGTAATGAAAAACTGTTTTTT. This codes for CASSSWTGGNEKLFF. This chain connects TRBV19 to TRBJ1-4; the match to TRBD1 covers 10 bases. CDR1 and CDR2 from the germline V gene are LNHDA and SQIVND (reference sequence). Trimming at V came to 5 bases and at J to 4 bases, leaving 4 bases not matched to a gene. The CDR3 contains 15 residues. Full variable domain (outside the CDR3, taken from reference TRBV19 and TRBJ1-4): DGGITQSPKYLFRKEGQNVTLSCEQNLNHDAMYWYRQDPGQGLRLIYYSQIVNDFQKGDIAEGYSVSREKKESFPLTVTSAQKNPTAFYLCASSSWTGGNEKLFFGSGTQLSVL.

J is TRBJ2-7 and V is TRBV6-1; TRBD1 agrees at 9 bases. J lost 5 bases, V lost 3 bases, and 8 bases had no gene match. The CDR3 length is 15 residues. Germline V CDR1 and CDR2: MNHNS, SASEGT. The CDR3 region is CASSDAGQGRDEQYF. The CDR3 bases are TGTGCCAGCAGTGACGCGGGACAGGGCCGGGACGAGCAGTACTTC.

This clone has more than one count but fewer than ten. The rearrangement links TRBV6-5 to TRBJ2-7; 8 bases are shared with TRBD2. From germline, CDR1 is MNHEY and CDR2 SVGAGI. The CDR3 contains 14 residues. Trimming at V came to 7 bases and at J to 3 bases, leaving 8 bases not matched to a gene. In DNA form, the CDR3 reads TGTGCCAGCACCCCGGGACTAGGGGTCTACGAGCAGTACTTC. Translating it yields CASTPGLGVYEQYF.

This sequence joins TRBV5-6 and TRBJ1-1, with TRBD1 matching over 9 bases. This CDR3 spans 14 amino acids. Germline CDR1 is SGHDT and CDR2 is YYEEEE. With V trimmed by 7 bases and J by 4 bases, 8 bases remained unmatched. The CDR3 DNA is TGTGCCAGCGGACAGGGGCCAGGCGGCACTGAAGCTTTCTTT. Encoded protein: CASGQGPGGTEAFF.

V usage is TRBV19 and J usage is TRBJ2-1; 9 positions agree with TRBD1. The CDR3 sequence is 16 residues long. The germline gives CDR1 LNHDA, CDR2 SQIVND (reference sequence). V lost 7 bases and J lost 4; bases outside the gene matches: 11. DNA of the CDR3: TGTGCCAGTACCATACAGGGACAGGGTATTTACAATGAGCAGTTCTTC. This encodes CASTIQGQGIYNEQFF.

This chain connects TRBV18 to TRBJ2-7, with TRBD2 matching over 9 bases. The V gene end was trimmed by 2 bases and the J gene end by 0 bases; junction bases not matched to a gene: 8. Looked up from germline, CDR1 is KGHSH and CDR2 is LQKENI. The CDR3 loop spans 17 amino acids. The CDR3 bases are TGTGCCAGCTCACCAGTTCGACTAGCGGCGAACTCCTACGAGCAGTACTTC. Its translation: CASSPVRLAANSYEQYF.

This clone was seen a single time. CDR3 nucleotides: TGTGCCAGCGTGGGGGGGCTGCGGCGGGATATTCGGAATGAGCAGTTCTTC. Its translation is CASVGGLRRDIRNEQFF. The chain combines TRBV2 with TRBJ2-1, with a possible D match to TRBD2 (7 bases). Trimming removed 8 bases at V and 7 bases at J, with 27 bases between. Germline CDR1 SNHLY, CDR2 FYNNEI. CDR3 length equals 17 residues.

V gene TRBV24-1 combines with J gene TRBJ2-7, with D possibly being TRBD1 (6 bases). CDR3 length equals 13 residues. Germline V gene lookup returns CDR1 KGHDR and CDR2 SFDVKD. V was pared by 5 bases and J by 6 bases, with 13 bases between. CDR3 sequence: CATSGEQGFEQYF. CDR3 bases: TGTGCCACCAGTGGGGAACAGGGATTCGAGCAGTACTTC.

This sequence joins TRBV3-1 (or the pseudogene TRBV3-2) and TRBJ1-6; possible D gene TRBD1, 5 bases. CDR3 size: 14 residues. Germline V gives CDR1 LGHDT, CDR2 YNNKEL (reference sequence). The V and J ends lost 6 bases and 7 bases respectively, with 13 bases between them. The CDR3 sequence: CASRFGGKNSPLHF. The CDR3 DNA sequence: TGTGCCAGCAGGTTCGGGGGGAAAAATTCACCCCTCCACTTT.

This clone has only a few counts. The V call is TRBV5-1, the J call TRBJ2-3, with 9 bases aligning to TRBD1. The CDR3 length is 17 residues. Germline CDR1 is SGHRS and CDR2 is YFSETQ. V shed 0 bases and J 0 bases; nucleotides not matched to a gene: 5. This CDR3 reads CASSLATGGLSTDTQYF. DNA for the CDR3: TGCGCCAGCAGCTTGGCAACAGGGGGCCTTAGCACAGATACGCAGTATTTT.

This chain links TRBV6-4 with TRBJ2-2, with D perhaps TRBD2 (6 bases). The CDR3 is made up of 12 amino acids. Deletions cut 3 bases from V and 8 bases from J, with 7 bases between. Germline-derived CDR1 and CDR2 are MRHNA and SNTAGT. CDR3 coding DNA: TGTGCCAGCAGTGAGCGGGAAGGGGAGCTGTTTTTT. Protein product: CASSEREGELFF.